These 22 T cell receptor beta chains were all obtained from the same sample, sequenced in a study of control samples from healthy donors and cancer patients. Profiled with immunoSEQ multiplex PCR; TCRdb holds only in-frame clones, not every one. Here the sample spans 95,000 to 130,000 clones, around 89% being singletons. The sequencing input was blood. These receptors were taken from a woman between 65 and 79 years old in good health.

V is TRBV10-3 and J is TRBJ1-2; TRBD1 matches 7 bases. The CDR3 spans 13 residues. With 4 bases clipped from V and 8 bases from J, the junction kept 7 bases outside the gene matches. Germline V lookup: CDR1 ENHRY, CDR2 SYGVKD. In DNA, the CDR3 is TGTGCCATCAGTGTTGACAGGGAAAGAGGCTACACCTTC. It specifies CAISVDRERGYTF.

This chain uses TRBV18 with TRBJ2-1; D is possibly TRBD2 (5 bases). Trimming pared 2 bases from V and 6 bases from J, leaving 5 bases between. From germline, CDR1 is KGHSH and CDR2 LQKENI. There are 12 residues in the CDR3. The CDR3 loop reads CASSPEGNEQFF. As DNA, the CDR3 is TGTGCCAGCTCACCAGAGGGCAATGAGCAGTTCTTC.

This clone was seen once. The rearrangement links TRBV19 to TRBJ1-4, with TRBD1 matching 7 bases. Losses at the gene ends were 7 bases for V and 8 bases for J; bases not matched to a gene: 4. Per germline, CDR1 LNHDA and CDR2 SQIVND (reference sequence). The CDR3 covers 12 residues. Here the CDR3 reads CASKTGVEKLFF. The CDR3, as DNA: TGTGCCAGTAAAACAGGGGTGGAAAAACTGTTTTTT.

This chain joins TRBV7-9 and TRBJ2-5, with D unresolved. Trimming cost V 1 base and J 0 bases, with 12 bases left between them. CDR1 and CDR2 (germline): SEHNR, FQNEAQ (reference sequence). The CDR3 totals 16 residues. For the CDR3, the DNA is TGTGCCAGCAGCTTAGGGGTTTCCACAGACCAAGAGACCCAGTACTTC. Translation: CASSLGVSTDQETQYF.

This chain joins TRBV14 and TRBJ2-2; 11 bases are shared with TRBD2. Germline V gene lookup returns CDR1 SGHDN and CDR2 FVKESK. The CDR3 spans 16 residues. V lost 5 bases and J lost 7; bases outside the gene matches: 9. The CDR3 here is CASSSGLAGGGGELFF. CDR3 in DNA: TGTGCCAGCAGCTCCGGACTAGCGGGTGGTGGCGGGGAGCTGTTTTTT.

The J gene is TRBJ1-1, the V gene TRBV7-3; 8 bases are a match to TRBD1. This CDR3 is 15 amino acids long. With 5 bases clipped from V and 0 bases from J, the junction kept 5 bases outside the gene matches. CDR1 is SGHTA and CDR2 is FQGTGA in the germline V gene. Here the CDR3 reads CASSPRQGLNTEAFF. Here the CDR3 DNA reads TGTGCCAGCAGCCCTCGACAGGGGTTGAACACTGAAGCTTTCTTT. The full variable domain, rest sourced from reference TRBV7-3 and TRBJ1-1, is GAGVSQTPSNKVTEKGKYVELRCDPISGHTALYWYRQSLGQGPEFLIYFQGTGAADDSGLPNDRFFAVRPEGSVSTLKIQRTERGDSAVYLCASSPRQGLNTEAFFGQGTRLTVV.

The table lists this clone with a few counts. The genes are TRBV2 and TRBJ2-7, with D unresolved. V lost 2 bases, J lost 3 bases, and 5 bases lay in between. The CDR3 contains 12 residues. Germline loops: CDR1 SNHLY, CDR2 FYNNEI. The CDR3 loop reads CASSERRYEQYF. The CDR3 DNA is TGTGCCAGCAGTGAAAGGCGCTACGAGCAGTACTTC.

This clone was seen many times. This chain connects TRBV6-5 to TRBJ1-6; 8 positions agree with TRBD1. The CDR3 has 15 residues. The V gene end was trimmed by 1 base and the J gene end by 7 bases; junction bases not matched to a gene: 3. The germline V gene has CDR1 MNHEY and CDR2 SVGAGI. CDR3 nucleotides: TGTGCCAGCAGTTACTTAACAGGGGGGAATTCACCCCTCCACTTT. Its protein product is CASSYLTGGNSPLHF.

V is TRBV15 and J is TRBJ2-7; D gene uncertain. This CDR3 is built from 13 residues. Deletions cut 5 bases from V and 4 bases from J, with 12 bases between. CDR1 is LNHNV, CDR2 YYDKDF, per germline (reference sequence). The CDR3 bases are TGTGCCACCAGCCCCTCCCCCCCTTACGAGCAGTACTTC. This encodes CATSPSPPYEQYF.

The V gene is TRBV10-2, the J gene TRBJ2-7, with TRBD1 matching 9 bases. CDR1 and CDR2 from the germline V gene are WSHSY and SAAADI. The length of the CDR3 is 13 residues. The V segment lost 6 bases and the J segment 6 bases; nucleotides outside the gene matches: 6. CDR3: CASRGTGSGEQYF. In DNA form, the CDR3 reads TGCGCCAGCAGGGGGACAGGGAGTGGCGAGCAGTACTTC.

This chain connects TRBV6-5 to TRBJ1-1; D ambiguous. With 5 bases removed from V and 12 bases from J, the gap between germline ends came to 19 bases. The CDR3 has 13 residues. From germline, CDR1 is MNHEY and CDR2 SVGAGI. The CDR3 loop is CASSHPGLFGSFF. The CDR3, as DNA: TGTGCCAGCAGTCATCCGGGTTTATTTGGGTCTTTCTTT.

The chain employs TRBV27 and TRBJ2-1; 8 positions agree with TRBD1. V shed 6 bases and J 0 bases; nucleotides not matched to a gene: 4. Per the germline V gene, CDR1 is MNHEY and CDR2 is SMNVEV (reference sequence). The CDR3 length is 15 residues. CDR3 residues: CASRGTGGSYNEQFF. In DNA form, the CDR3 reads TGTGCCAGCAGAGGTACAGGGGGCTCCTACAATGAGCAGTTCTTC.

The gene calls are TRBV7-8 and TRBJ1-1, with D unresolved. Trimming shortened V by 1 base and J by 1 base, and 7 bases separated the two germline ends. The CDR3 runs 14 residues. The germline V gene has CDR1 SGHVS and CDR2 FQNEAQ. The CDR3 here is CASSLGVKNTEAFF. In DNA, the CDR3 is TGTGCCAGCAGCTTAGGTGTAAAGAACACTGAAGCTTTCTTT. Variable domain in full (rest from reference TRBV7-8 and TRBJ1-1): GAGVSQSPRYKVAKRGQDVALRCDPISGHVSLFWYQQALGQGPEFLTYFQNEAQLDKSGLPSDRFFAERPEGSVSTLKIQRTQQEDSAVYLCASSLGVKNTEAFFGQGTRLTVV.

This clone was seen only once. The genes are TRBV11-3 and TRBJ1-1; D remains ambiguous. The CDR3 has 13 amino acids. The V gene lost 5 bases and the J gene lost 1 base, with 8 bases spanning the gap. CDR1 is SGHNT and CDR2 is YENEEA in the germline V gene. CDR3 in DNA: TGTGCCAGCAGCGTGGTTCCGAACACTGAAGCTTTCTTT. This encodes CASSVVPNTEAFF.

The rearrangement links TRBV3-1 (or the pseudogene TRBV3-2) to TRBJ2-6; no clear D gene. This CDR3 is built from 15 residues. Germline V gene sequence: CDR1 LGHDT, CDR2 YNNKEL (reference sequence). Trimming stripped 4 bases from V and 0 bases from J, with 7 bases between. The CDR3 loop is CASSLGLSGANVLTF. The CDR3 region has the DNA TGTGCCAGCAGCCTGGGTCTCTCTGGGGCCAACGTCCTGACTTTC.

The rearrangement links TRBV5-8 to TRBJ2-3; 13 bases agree with TRBD2. The CDR3 has 17 amino acids. The germline gives CDR1 SGHTS, CDR2 YDEGEE. J gave up 6 bases and V 7 bases, and 14 bases lay outside the gene matches. The CDR3 DNA sequence: TGTGCCAGCGTCCTGGATGTAGGGACTAGCGGGGTTGATACGCAGTATTTT. Translating it yields CASVLDVGTSGVDTQYF.

The chain links TRBV5-1 to TRBJ1-2; 12 bases agree with TRBD1. Germline V gene lookup returns CDR1 SGHRS and CDR2 YFSETQ. The length of the CDR3 is 14 residues. Trimming at V came to 4 bases and at J to 5 bases, leaving 3 bases not matched to a gene. The CDR3 nucleotides read TGCGCCAGCAGCCAGGGACAGGGGGCTTATGGCTACACCTTC. This sequence encodes CASSQGQGAYGYTF.

This chain connects TRBV14 to TRBJ1-3; TRBD1 matches at 8 bases. The CDR3 covers 16 residues. The V gene end was trimmed by 1 base and the J gene end by 5 bases; junction bases not matched to a gene: 7. CDR1 is SGHDN, CDR2 FVKESK, per germline. CDR3 in amino acids: CASSQVTTGERNTIYF. The CDR3, as DNA: TGTGCCAGCAGCCAAGTAACGACAGGGGAAAGAAACACCATATATTTT.

The chain recombines TRBV5-4 with TRBJ2-6, with D tentatively TRBD2 (6 bases). Germline V gene data show CDR1 as SGHNT and CDR2 as YYREEE (reference sequence). This CDR3 is built from 14 residues. Trimming pared 9 bases from V and 1 base from J, leaving 11 bases between. In nucleotides, the CDR3 is TGTGCCACCCTTCGGGGGTCTGGGGCCAACGTCCTGACTTTC. It is translated as CATLRGSGANVLTF.

The chain combines TRBV4-1 with TRBJ1-5, with unresolved D. Germline V gene data show CDR1 as MGHRA and CDR2 as YSYEKL. This CDR3 spans 17 amino acids. The germline V and J ends were trimmed by 3 bases and 4 bases, with 19 bases remaining between them. The CDR3 is CASSHPRAGENNQPQHF. The CDR3 DNA follows: TGCGCCAGCAGCCATCCTCGGGCCGGAGAGAATAATCAGCCCCAGCATTTT.

The V gene is TRBV6-5, the J gene TRBJ2-7; tentative D call: TRBD1 (6 bases). The germline CDR1 and CDR2 sequences are MNHEY and SVGAGI. V lost 0 bases and J 4 bases, leaving 16 bases between the germline ends. This CDR3 is 16 amino acids long. The CDR3 DNA sequence: TGTGCCAGCAGTTACTCGTCAGGGGTAAGGGAATACGAGCAGTACTTC. Translating it yields CASSYSSGVREYEQYF.

The chain links TRBV7-9 to TRBJ1-2; D is undetermined. The CDR3 is 14 amino acids. Germline-derived CDR1 and CDR2 are SEHNR and FQNEAQ (reference sequence). V lost 5 bases and J 3 bases, leaving 13 bases between the germline ends. CDR3 nucleotide sequence: TGTGCCAGCAGCCCCCGGGAGATCTACTATGGCTACACCTTC. It yields the protein CASSPREIYYGYTF.